This T cell receptor (beta chain) was recorded in a study of blood T cell repertoires in COVID-19. Study overall: Specimens from acute and convalescent COVID-19 originated in the United States, Italy and Spain.

How the authors handled the data: Estimated nucleated cell counts came from reference gene primer amplification. Here immunoSEQ multiplex PCR was the method, and the copy in TCRdb shows in-frame clones only, minus some. The D gene and trimming were derived from the DNA, and the V and J assignments and clone size from that table. Altogether roughly 91,000 clones are present, around 80% being singletons, with the ten largest covering approximately 6.8%. The germline CDR1 and CDR2 sequences are MDHEN and SYDVKM. V dropped 6 bases and J dropped 7; count of bases not matched to a gene: 8. This CDR3 comprises 13 residues.

The chain recombines TRBV28 with TRBJ1-2, with 7 bases that match TRBD1. The sequencing sample was made of peripheral blood. The sequence came from a man aged 65 to 79 with acute or convalescent COVID-19. CDR3 loop: CASRLTGVAGYTF. The CDR3 nucleotides read TGTGCCAGCAGACTTACAGGGGTGGCTGGCTACACCTTC.